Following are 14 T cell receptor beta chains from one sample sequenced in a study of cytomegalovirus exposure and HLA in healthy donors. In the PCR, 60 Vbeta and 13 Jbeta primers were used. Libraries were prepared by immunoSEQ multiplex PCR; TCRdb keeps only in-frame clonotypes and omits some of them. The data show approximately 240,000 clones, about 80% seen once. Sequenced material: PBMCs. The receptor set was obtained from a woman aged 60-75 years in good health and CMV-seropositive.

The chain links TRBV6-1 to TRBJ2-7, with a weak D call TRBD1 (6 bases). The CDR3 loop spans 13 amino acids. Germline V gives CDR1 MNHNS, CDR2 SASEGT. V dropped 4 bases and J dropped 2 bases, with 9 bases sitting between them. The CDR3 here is CASSGDKTYEQYF. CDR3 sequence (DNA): TGTGCCAGCAGTGGGGACAAGACCTACGAGCAGTACTTC.

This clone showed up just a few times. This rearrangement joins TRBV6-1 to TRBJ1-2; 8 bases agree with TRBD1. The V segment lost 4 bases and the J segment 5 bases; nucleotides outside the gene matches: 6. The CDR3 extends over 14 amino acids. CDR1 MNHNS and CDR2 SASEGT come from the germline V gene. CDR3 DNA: TGTGCCAGCAGTGGGACAGGGAAACGTTATGGCTACACCTTC. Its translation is CASSGTGKRYGYTF.

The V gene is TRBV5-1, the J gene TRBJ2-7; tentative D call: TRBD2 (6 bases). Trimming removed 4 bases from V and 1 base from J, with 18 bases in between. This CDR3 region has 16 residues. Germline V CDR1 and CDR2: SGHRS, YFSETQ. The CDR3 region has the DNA TGCGCCAGCAGCCCCATGGTGGAGGGCTTGTCCTACGAGCAGTACTTC. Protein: CASSPMVEGLSYEQYF.

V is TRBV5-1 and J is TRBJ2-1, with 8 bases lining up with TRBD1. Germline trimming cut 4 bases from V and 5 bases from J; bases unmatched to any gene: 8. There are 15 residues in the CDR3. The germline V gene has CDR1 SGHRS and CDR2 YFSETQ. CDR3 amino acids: CASSGRTGLDNEQFF. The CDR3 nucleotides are TGCGCCAGCAGCGGGAGGACAGGGCTGGACAATGAGCAGTTCTTC.

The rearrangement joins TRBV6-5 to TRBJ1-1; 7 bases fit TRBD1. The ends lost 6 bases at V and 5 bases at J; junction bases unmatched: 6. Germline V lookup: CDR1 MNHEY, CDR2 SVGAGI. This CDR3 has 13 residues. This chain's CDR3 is CASSLTGRTEAFF. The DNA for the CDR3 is TGTGCCAGCAGCCTGACAGGGAGAACTGAAGCTTTCTTT.

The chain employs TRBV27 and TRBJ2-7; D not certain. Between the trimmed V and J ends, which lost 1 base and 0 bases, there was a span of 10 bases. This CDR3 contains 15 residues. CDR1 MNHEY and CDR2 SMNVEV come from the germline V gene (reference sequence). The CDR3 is CASSLLQSSSYEQYF. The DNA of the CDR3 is TGTGCCAGCAGTTTATTACAGTCAAGCTCCTACGAGCAGTACTTC.

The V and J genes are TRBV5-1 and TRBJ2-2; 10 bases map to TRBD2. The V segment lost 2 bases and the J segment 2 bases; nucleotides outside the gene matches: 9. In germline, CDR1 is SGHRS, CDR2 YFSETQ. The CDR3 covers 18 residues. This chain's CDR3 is CASSFLAGEGGNTGELFF. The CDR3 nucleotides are TGCGCCAGCAGCTTCCTAGCGGGAGAGGGGGGAAACACCGGGGAGCTGTTTTTT.

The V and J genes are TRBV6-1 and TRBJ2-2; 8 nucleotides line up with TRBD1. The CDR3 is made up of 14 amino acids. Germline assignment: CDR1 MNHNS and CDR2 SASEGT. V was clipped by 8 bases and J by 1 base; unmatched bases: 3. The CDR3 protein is CASRGQGNTGELFF. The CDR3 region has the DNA TGTGCCAGCCGAGGACAGGGGAACACCGGGGAGCTGTTTTTT.

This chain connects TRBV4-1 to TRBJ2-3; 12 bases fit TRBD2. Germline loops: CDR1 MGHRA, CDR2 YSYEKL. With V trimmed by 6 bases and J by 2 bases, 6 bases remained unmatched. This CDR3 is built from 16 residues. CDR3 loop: CASSTSGGHTTDTQYF. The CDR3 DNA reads TGCGCCAGCAGTACTAGCGGGGGGCACACCACAGATACGCAGTATTTT.

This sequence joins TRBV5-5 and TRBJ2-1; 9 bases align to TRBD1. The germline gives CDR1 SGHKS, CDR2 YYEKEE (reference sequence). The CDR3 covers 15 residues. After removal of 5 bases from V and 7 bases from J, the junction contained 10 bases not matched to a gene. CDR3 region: CASRPVNRGLNEQFF. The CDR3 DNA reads TGTGCCAGCAGACCGGTGAACAGGGGGCTTAATGAGCAGTTCTTC.

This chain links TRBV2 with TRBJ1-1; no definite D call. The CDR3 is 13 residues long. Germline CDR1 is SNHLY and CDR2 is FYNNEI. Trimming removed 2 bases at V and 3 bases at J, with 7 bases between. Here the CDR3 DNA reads TGTGCCAGCAGTGAACTAGCTTACACTGAAGCTTTCTTT. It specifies CASSELAYTEAFF.

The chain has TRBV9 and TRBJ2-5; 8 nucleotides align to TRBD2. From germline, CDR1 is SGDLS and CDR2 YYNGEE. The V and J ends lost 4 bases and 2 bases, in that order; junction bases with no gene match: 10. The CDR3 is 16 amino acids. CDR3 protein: CASSLPPGGGQETQYF. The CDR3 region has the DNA TGTGCCAGCAGCCTCCCCCCGGGAGGGGGACAAGAGACCCAGTACTTC. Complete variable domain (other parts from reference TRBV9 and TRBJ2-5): DSGVTQTPKHLITATGQRVTLRCSPRSGDLSVYWYQQSLDQGLQFLIQYYNGEERAKGNILERFSAQQFPDLHSELNLSSLELGDSALYFCASSLPPGGGQETQYFGPGTRLLVL.

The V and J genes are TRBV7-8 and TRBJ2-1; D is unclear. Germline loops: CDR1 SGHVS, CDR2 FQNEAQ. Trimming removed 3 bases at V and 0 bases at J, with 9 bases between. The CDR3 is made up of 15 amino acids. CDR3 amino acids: CASSFGRNSYNEQFF. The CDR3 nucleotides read TGTGCCAGCAGCTTTGGCAGAAACTCCTACAATGAGCAGTTCTTC.

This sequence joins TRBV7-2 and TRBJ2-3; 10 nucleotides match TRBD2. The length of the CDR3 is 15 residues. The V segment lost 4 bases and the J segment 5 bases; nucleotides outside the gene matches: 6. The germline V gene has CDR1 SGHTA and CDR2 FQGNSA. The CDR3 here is CASSSSSGGLDTQYF. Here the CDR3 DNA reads TGTGCCAGCAGCTCCTCTAGCGGGGGTCTAGATACGCAGTATTTT.